A single sample is the source of the 27 T cell receptor beta chains below, sequenced in a study of cytomegalovirus exposure and HLA in healthy donors. 13 Jbeta primers and 60 Vbeta primers were used for the PCR. TCRdb keeps only in-frame clones here, not all; method: immunoSEQ multiplex PCR. The sample has more than 150,000 clones; 80% to 85% are singletons. The sample consisted of PBMCs. Every receptor here comes from a woman in her 30s in good health and CMV-seronegative.

The chain links TRBV28 to TRBJ2-2, with a weak D call TRBD2 (6 bases). CDR3 length: 12 amino acids. In germline, CDR1 is MDHEN, CDR2 SYDVKM. V was clipped by 6 bases and J by 8 bases, with 10 bases between them. The CDR3 coding sequence is TGTGCCAGCAGGGGGGGTAAAGGGGAGCTGTTTTTT. This sequence encodes CASRGGKGELFF.

This clone came up once. The chain links TRBV7-6 to TRBJ2-6; no clear D gene. Looked up from germline, CDR1 is SGHVS and CDR2 is FNYEAQ. V dropped 3 bases and J dropped 0 bases, with 12 bases sitting between them. The CDR3 is 17 amino acids. The CDR3 sequence is CASSFFAPSSGANVLTF. Written as DNA, the CDR3 is TGTGCCAGCAGCTTCTTTGCACCGAGCTCTGGGGCCAACGTCCTGACTTTC.

The rearrangement links TRBV9 to TRBJ1-3; no clear D gene. The CDR3 is made up of 15 amino acids. The V end was cut by 1 base, the J end by 0 bases, with 8 bases between. CDR1 and CDR2 (germline): SGDLS, YYNGEE. The chain's CDR3 is CASSVTDSSGNTIYF. DNA for the CDR3: TGTGCCAGCAGCGTAACAGATTCCTCTGGAAACACCATATATTTT.

J is TRBJ2-3 and V is TRBV18; 10 bases match TRBD1. Germline trimming cut 4 bases from V and 3 bases from J; bases unmatched to any gene: 7. The length of the CDR3 is 16 residues. Per the germline V gene, CDR1 is KGHSH and CDR2 is LQKENI. The CDR3, as DNA: TGTGCCAGCTCACAAAGACAGGGGGCCTCTACAGATACGCAGTATTTT. Translating gives CASSQRQGASTDTQYF.

For this clone: Germline and junction disagree at one end, which may indicate a read error. The chain combines TRBV7-9 with TRBJ2-5; 8 bases agree with TRBD2. CDR3 length: 15 residues. The germline gives CDR1 SEHNR, CDR2 FQNEAQ (reference sequence). The chain's CDR3 is CSSSLREGTQETQYF. The CDR3 region has the DNA TGTTCCAGCAGCCTCCGGGAGGGAACCCAAGAGACCCAGTACTTC.

The chain has TRBV7-7 and TRBJ2-3; the D gene is possibly TRBD2 (6 bases). The CDR3 has 14 residues. V shed 1 base and J shed 5 bases, with 10 bases lying between them. CDR1 is SSHAT and CDR2 is FNYEAQ in the germline V gene (reference sequence). CDR3: CASSLGQGGDTQYF. The CDR3 DNA is TGTGCCAGCAGCTTAGGGCAGGGAGGAGATACGCAGTATTTT.

The chain employs TRBV15 and TRBJ2-6; tentatively, D is TRBD1 (5 bases). Per germline, CDR1 LNHNV and CDR2 YYDKDF (reference sequence). V lost 3 bases and J lost 0, with 9 bases in between. The CDR3 sequence is 16 residues long. As DNA, the CDR3 is TGTGCCACCAGCAGGAAAACAGGCTCTGGGGCCAACGTCCTGACTTTC. Translation: CATSRKTGSGANVLTF.

This chain links TRBV15 with TRBJ1-5; the match to TRBD1 covers 7 bases. The CDR3 extends over 17 amino acids. Trimming at V came to 0 bases and at J to 5 bases, leaving 10 bases not matched to a gene. Germline V gene data show CDR1 as LNHNV and CDR2 as YYDKDF (reference sequence). The CDR3 here is CATSRDPAGTADQPQHF. The CDR3 nucleotides read TGTGCCACCAGCAGAGACCCCGCCGGGACAGCGGATCAGCCCCAGCATTTT.

This chain connects TRBV11-2 to TRBJ1-5; D call uncertain. The CDR3 is 13 amino acids. V was shortened by 1 base and J by 5 bases, with 6 bases between the two germline ends. The germline gives CDR1 SGHAT, CDR2 FQNNGV. CDR3 protein: CASSLATDQPQHF. The DNA of the CDR3 is TGTGCCAGCAGCTTAGCTACAGATCAGCCCCAGCATTTT.

This chain connects TRBV11-1 to TRBJ2-1; no definite D call. V shed 3 bases and J shed 8 bases, with 8 bases lying between them. Germline lookup yields CDR1 SGHAT and CDR2 FQDESV (reference sequence). CDR3 length equals 12 residues. This chain's CDR3 is CASSLNRDEQFF. The CDR3, as DNA: TGTGCCAGCAGCTTGAATCGGGATGAGCAGTTCTTC. Filled out from reference TRBV11-1 and TRBJ2-1, the complete variable domain reads EAEVAQSPRYKITEKSQAVAFWCDPISGHATLYWYRQILGQGPELLVQFQDESVVDDSQLPKDRFSAERLKGVDSTLKIQPAELGDSAMYLCASSLNRDEQFFGPGTRLTVL.

The chain has TRBV29-1 and TRBJ2-7, with 7 bases fitting TRBD1. This CDR3 has 15 residues. Trimming took 1 base from V and 0 from J; bases not matched to a gene: 6. Looked up from germline, CDR1 is SQVTM and CDR2 is ANQGSEA. CDR3 sequence: CSVEGTGQSSYEQYF. The CDR3 DNA follows: TGCAGCGTTGAAGGGACAGGCCAGAGCTCCTACGAGCAGTACTTC.

This clone was seen a handful of times. The chain employs TRBV28 and TRBJ1-2; a possible D gene is TRBD1 (5 bases). Per the germline V gene, CDR1 is MDHEN and CDR2 is SYDVKM. Trimming removed 3 bases from V and 7 bases from J, with 12 bases in between. The CDR3 extends over 13 amino acids. Here the CDR3 DNA reads TGTGCCAGCAGTTTTAAGCAGGGAGGTGGCTACACCTTC. Translating gives CASSFKQGGGYTF.

The chain recombines TRBV27 with TRBJ1-6; no definite D call. The V gene lost 0 bases and the J gene lost 11 bases, with 14 bases spanning the gap. This CDR3 spans 15 amino acids. Germline CDR1 and CDR2: MNHEY and SMNVEV (reference sequence). The CDR3 coding sequence is TGTGCCAGCAGTTTATCGCCGGGTGATGTTACACCCCTCCACTTT. Amino acid sequence: CASSLSPGDVTPLHF.

The chain carries TRBV2 and TRBJ2-2, with 7 positions matching TRBD1. CDR1 is SNHLY and CDR2 is FYNNEI in the germline V gene. This CDR3 is built from 15 residues. The V and J ends lost 6 bases and 0 bases, in that order; junction bases with no gene match: 4. CDR3 nucleotides: TGTGCCAGCAGCCTACAGGGGACGAACACCGGGGAGCTGTTTTTT. Translating it yields CASSLQGTNTGELFF.

The V call is TRBV27, the J call TRBJ2-7; 8 bases match TRBD2. CDR1 and CDR2 (germline): MNHEY, SMNVEV (reference sequence). The CDR3 sequence is 13 residues long. The V gene end was trimmed by 7 bases and the J gene end by 4 bases; junction bases not matched to a gene: 6. The DNA for the CDR3 is TGTGCCAGCACGGGGGGGGGAAGGTACGAGCAGTACTTC. Its protein is CASTGGGRYEQYF.

The chain joins TRBV29-1 to TRBJ2-1; D is perhaps TRBD1 (6 bases). V shed 4 bases and J shed 1 base, with 11 bases lying between them. The CDR3 consists of 14 residues. Looked up from germline, CDR1 is SQVTM and CDR2 is ANQGSEA. In DNA form, the CDR3 reads TGCAGCGTTGTCGGGCAGGGGTCCTACAATGAGCAGTTCTTC. Residues: CSVVGQGSYNEQFF.

The V call is TRBV7-9, the J call TRBJ1-1; D not resolved. Per the germline V gene, CDR1 is SEHNR and CDR2 is FQNEAQ (reference sequence). This CDR3 comprises 12 residues. The V end was cut by 5 bases, the J end by 3 bases, with 7 bases between. CDR3 in DNA: TGTGCCAGCAGCCCAGATTACACTGAAGCTTTCTTT. Amino acid sequence: CASSPDYTEAFF.

The chain employs TRBV4-1 and TRBJ1-3; D possibly corresponds to TRBD1 (5 bases). CDR1 MGHRA and CDR2 YSYEKL come from the germline V gene. This CDR3 spans 20 amino acids. The V gene lost 1 base and the J gene lost 5 bases, with 27 bases spanning the gap. CDR3 region: CASSQGVWGGKRTARNTIYF. CDR3 sequence (DNA): TGCGCCAGCAGCCAAGGGGTATGGGGCGGAAAACGCACCGCAAGAAACACCATATATTTT.

The chain is built from TRBV19 and TRBJ1-6; 9 bases are a match to TRBD1. The junction had 10 bases not matched to a gene; V was cut back by 9 bases and J by 4 bases. CDR3 length: 16 amino acids. Germline assignment: CDR1 LNHDA and CDR2 SQIVND (reference sequence). The CDR3 nucleotides read TGTGCCAGCAGGACCGGGACAGGGCCGTATAATTCACCCCTCCACTTT. Protein product: CASRTGTGPYNSPLHF.

Only a few counts were recorded for this clone. The chain combines TRBV4-3 with TRBJ1-4; D ambiguous. V was trimmed by 0 bases and J by 8 bases, leaving 10 bases between them. CDR1 is LGHNA and CDR2 is YSLEER in the germline V gene. CDR3 size: 14 residues. DNA of the CDR3: TGCGCCAGCAGCCAAGAAGTCGATGGCGAAAAACTGTTTTTT. Translation: CASSQEVDGEKLFF.

This clone was detected a few times. The rearrangement joins TRBV11-2 to TRBJ2-2; TRBD2 agrees at 7 bases. This CDR3 comprises 17 residues. Unmatched junction bases numbered 13, after V lost 5 bases and J lost 4 bases. Germline CDR1 SGHAT, CDR2 FQNNGV. This chain's CDR3 is CASSLYSSGTGTGELFF. CDR3 bases: TGTGCCAGCAGCCTGTACTCGAGCGGGACGGGCACCGGGGAGCTGTTTTTT.

This chain connects TRBV5-8 to TRBJ2-5; 9 nucleotides agree with TRBD2. Germline V gene data show CDR1 as SGHTS and CDR2 as YDEGEE. This CDR3 has 15 residues. Germline trimming cut 4 bases from V and 4 bases from J; bases unmatched to any gene: 8. The CDR3 region has the DNA TGTGCCAGCAGCCAAGGGGAAGCGGGAGGAGAGACCCAGTACTTC. Translated, it gives CASSQGEAGGETQYF.

The chain combines TRBV10-3 with TRBJ2-7, with D perhaps TRBD2 (6 bases). Germline V gives CDR1 ENHRY, CDR2 SYGVKD. CDR3 size: 16 residues. V dropped 8 bases and J dropped 2 bases, with 22 bases sitting between them. The CDR3 coding sequence is TGTGCCATCCATGCTCCGGGAGTTGACGGGGCCTACGAGCAGTACTTC. Encoded protein: CAIHAPGVDGAYEQYF.

The chain uses TRBV18 and TRBJ2-1; D may be TRBD1 (5 bases). CDR1 and CDR2 from the germline V gene are KGHSH and LQKENI. This CDR3 contains 17 residues. V lost 1 base and J 4 bases, leaving 17 bases between the germline ends. The CDR3 nucleotides are TGTGCCAGCTCACCACTCGGACGGGCCAAGGGGTACAATGAGCAGTTCTTC. Translated: CASSPLGRAKGYNEQFF.

The CDR3 region has the DNA TGTGCCAGCAGTTACACTAGCGGCTCCTACAATGAGCAGTTCTTC. Translated, it gives CASSYTSGSYNEQFF. The chain combines TRBV6-5 with TRBJ2-1; 8 nucleotides align to TRBD2. J lost 0 bases, V lost 2 bases, and 0 bases had no gene match. The V gene's germline CDR1 is MNHEY and CDR2 SVGAGI. The CDR3 is 15 amino acids.

The chain joins TRBV6-6 to TRBJ1-5, with 8 bases matching TRBD1. The CDR3 spans 16 residues. V was pared by 8 bases and J by 0 bases, with 9 bases of the junction left unmatched. Germline values: CDR1 MNHNY, CDR2 SVGAGI (reference sequence). CDR3 nucleotides: TGTGCCAGCCAAAGCAGGACAGGGATTAGCAATCAGCCCCAGCATTTT. Translated: CASQSRTGISNQPQHF.

V and J are TRBV28 and TRBJ1-5; D might be TRBD1 (5 bases). Between the trimmed V and J ends, which lost 6 bases and 5 bases, there was a span of 17 bases. The CDR3 is 15 residues long. The germline gives CDR1 MDHEN, CDR2 SYDVKM. CDR3 nucleotides: TGTGCCAGCAGCCCAATGGGGCAGGGCTATCAGCCCCAGCATTTT. Amino acids: CASSPMGQGYQPQHF.